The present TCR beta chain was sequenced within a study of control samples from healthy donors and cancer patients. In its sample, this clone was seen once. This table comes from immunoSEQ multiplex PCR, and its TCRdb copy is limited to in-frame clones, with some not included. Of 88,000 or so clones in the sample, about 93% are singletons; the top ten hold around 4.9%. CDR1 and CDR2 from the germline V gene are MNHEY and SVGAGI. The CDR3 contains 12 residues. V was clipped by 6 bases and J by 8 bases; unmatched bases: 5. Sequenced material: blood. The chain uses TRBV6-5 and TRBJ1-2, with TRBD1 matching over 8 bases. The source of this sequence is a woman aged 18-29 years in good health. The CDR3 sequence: CASRNRGSGYTF. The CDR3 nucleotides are TGTGCCAGCAGGAACAGGGGGTCGGGCTACACCTTC.